The T cell receptor (beta chain) described here comes from a study of cytomegalovirus exposure and HLA in healthy donors. Study-level background: Just over 80% of a few hundred genotyped donors fell in the Caucasian-associated ancestry cluster.

Study-level points and caveats: Accounts indicate the classifier identified cytomegalovirus status with strong specificity and sensitivity. Later work found most CMV-associated TCR beta chains apparently HLA-restricted.

As regards this clone: What it binds is not known.

Use of 60 Vbeta and 13 Jbeta primers characterized the PCR. Profiled with immunoSEQ multiplex PCR; TCRdb holds only in-frame clones, not every one. The sample lists a few hundred thousand clones, 83% occurring once. The CDR3 totals 12 residues. Trimming pared 1 base from V and 0 bases from J, leaving 4 bases between. Germline assignment: CDR1 GTSNPN and CDR2 SVGIG (reference sequence). The receptor's source is a girl between 10 and 17 years old in good health and CMV-seronegative. The sequenced sample consisted of PBMCs. The chain uses TRBV30 and TRBJ2-7; D unresolved. CDR3 DNA sequence: TGTGCCTGGAGTGACGGCTCCTACGAGCAGTACTTC. Translated: CAWSDGSYEQYF.